Presented here are 27 T cell receptor beta chains from one specimen sequenced in a study of shared clonotypes between healthy human individuals. Libraries were prepared by immunoSEQ multiplex PCR; TCRdb keeps only in-frame clonotypes and omits some of them. The sample has approximately 470,000 clones, approximately 84% seen once. The sequencing sample was made of PBMCs. The origin of the receptors is a woman aged 40 to 50 in good health. Some clones in this sample may be carry-over from other donors' samples.

The chain couples TRBV11-3 to TRBJ1-1; D possibly corresponds to TRBD1 (5 bases). V was clipped by 1 base and J by 1 base, with 7 bases between them. The CDR3 runs to 14 residues. Looked up from germline, CDR1 is SGHNT and CDR2 is YENEEA. Here the CDR3 DNA reads TGTGCCAGCAGCTTAGGCAGGGCGAACACTGAAGCTTTCTTT. Encoded protein: CASSLGRANTEAFF.

This clone was seen at least ten times. At the DNA level, this CDR3 is encoded by other sequences in the same sample as well. The chain links TRBV28 to TRBJ2-6; TRBD2 agrees at 12 bases. The length of the CDR3 is 20 residues. With 6 bases clipped from V and 0 bases from J, the junction kept 12 bases outside the gene matches. Germline loops: CDR1 MDHEN, CDR2 SYDVKM. CDR3 residues: CASSRTRTSGTLSGANVLTF. The CDR3 DNA reads TGTGCCAGCAGCAGGACCCGGACTAGCGGGACGCTCTCTGGGGCCAACGTCCTGACTTTC.

About this clone: This sequence is one base from a far larger clone and is likely a read error. This likely comes from a read error, as the CDR3 has no conserved phenylalanine or tryptophan at its end. V usage is TRBV25-1 and J usage is TRBJ1-1; D is possibly TRBD1 (5 bases). This CDR3 has 12 residues. V gave up 6 bases and J gave up 0 bases, with 5 bases separating them. Germline CDR1 is MGHDK and CDR2 is SYGVNS. The CDR3 protein is CASRGLNTEAFL. The CDR3 coding sequence is TGTGCCAGCAGGGGACTGAACACTGAAGCTTTCCTT.

This clone was seen many times. Other nucleotide sequences in the sample specify the same CDR3. V and J are TRBV28 and TRBJ2-7, with D possibly TRBD2 on 5 matching bases. Trimming took off 8 bases at V and 2 bases at J, with 13 bases between the two ends. This CDR3 region has 13 residues. Germline values: CDR1 MDHEN, CDR2 SYDVKM. CDR3 in DNA: TGTGCCAGCGGGATCGGGGTGGCCTACGAGCAGTACTTC. Translating gives CASGIGVAYEQYF.

J is TRBJ1-1 and V is TRBV7-2; 7 positions match TRBD1. From germline, CDR1 is SGHTA and CDR2 FQGNSA. The CDR3 runs 14 residues. Trimming took 4 bases from V and 2 from J; bases not matched to a gene: 4. The CDR3, as DNA: TGTGCCAGCAGCTCCTGGACAGGAAACACTGAAGCTTTCTTT. Its translation: CASSSWTGNTEAFF.

This clone was found once. The gene calls are TRBV7-2 and TRBJ2-1; 7 nucleotides line up with TRBD2. This CDR3 contains 13 residues. V was clipped by 5 bases and J by 12 bases; unmatched bases: 10. CDR1 and CDR2 (germline): SGHTA, FQGNSA. This CDR3 reads CASSPMTSWRQFF. CDR3 coding DNA: TGTGCCAGCAGCCCCATGACTAGCTGGCGGCAGTTCTTC. Full variable domain (missing parts from reference TRBV7-2 and TRBJ2-1): GAGVSQSPSNKVTEKGKDVELRCDPISGHTALYWYRQSLGQGLEFLIYFQGNSAPDKSGLPSDRFSAERTGGSVSTLTIQRTQQEDSAVYLCASSPMTSWRQFFGPGTRLTVL.

Regarding this clone: A read error likely explains this, since a far larger clone differs by one base. The chain couples TRBV28 to TRBJ1-5; maybe TRBD1 (6 bases). In germline, CDR1 is MDHEN, CDR2 SYDVKM. V dropped 3 bases and J dropped 10 bases, with 16 bases sitting between them. This CDR3 has 14 amino acids. CDR3 sequence (DNA): TGTGCCAGCAGTTTGGGTAGGGGGAGTCATCCCCAGCATTTT. Its translation: CASSLGRGSHPQHF.

The chain carries TRBV4-2 and TRBJ2-3; the D is unclear. Per the germline V gene, CDR1 is LGHNA and CDR2 is YNFKEQ. The V end was cut by 3 bases, the J end by 0 bases, with 10 bases between. The CDR3 has 15 residues. CDR3 in DNA: TGTGCCAGCAGCCATTGGGGTAAGAGCACAGATACGCAGTATTTT. As protein: CASSHWGKSTDTQYF.

Comments on this clone: Since a far larger clone is one base different, this is likely a read error. This chain uses TRBV10-3 with TRBJ1-2; D is ambiguous. The CDR3 runs to 13 residues. From germline, CDR1 is ENHRY and CDR2 SYGVKD. CDR3 DNA: TGTGACATCAGTGAGGACCCTAACTATGGCTACACCTTC. This encodes CDISEDPNYGYTF.

V usage is TRBV29-1 and J usage is TRBJ1-4; D call uncertain. Germline CDR1 and CDR2: SQVTM and ANQGSEA. The CDR3 extends over 13 amino acids. The ends were cut back, 4 bases at V and 4 bases at J, with 10 bases in the middle. The CDR3 sequence: CSVGAGFNEKLFF. The CDR3 DNA sequence: TGCAGCGTTGGTGCGGGGTTTAATGAAAAACTGTTTTTT.

The chain recombines TRBV27 with TRBJ2-7, with D perhaps matching TRBD2 (5 bases). Germline values: CDR1 MNHEY, CDR2 SMNVEV (reference sequence). V was clipped by 6 bases and J by 4 bases, with 19 bases between them. The CDR3 is made up of 15 amino acids. The CDR3 coding sequence is TGTGCCAGCAGAAAAATAGGACTTGGGGATTACGAGCAGTACTTC. Residues: CASRKIGLGDYEQYF.

The table lists this clone with a count of one. A clone one base away is much larger, so this may be a read error. V usage is TRBV5-1 and J usage is TRBJ2-5; D is unresolved. V gave up 4 bases and J gave up 0 bases, with 13 bases separating them. CDR1 is SGHRS and CDR2 is YFSETQ in the germline V gene. The CDR3 extends over 15 amino acids. Written as DNA, the CDR3 is TGCGCCAGCAGCATCGCGCCGGGTAACCAAGAGACCCAGTACTTC. As protein: CASSIAPGNQETQYF.

The V and J genes are TRBV2 and TRBJ1-2; maybe TRBD1 (6 bases). CDR3 length: 14 amino acids. Germline V gene lookup returns CDR1 SNHLY and CDR2 FYNNEI. Trimming stripped 7 bases from V and 0 bases from J, with 12 bases between. DNA of the CDR3: TGTGCCAGCAAGGTACAGGGATCTAACTATGGCTACACCTTC. This encodes CASKVQGSNYGYTF. The full variable domain, with the rest looked up from reference TRBV2 and TRBJ1-2, is EPEVTQTPSHQVTQMGQEVILRCVPISNHLYFYWYRQILGQKVEFLVSFYNNEISEKSEIFDDQFSVERPDGSNFTLKIRSTKLEDSAMYFCASKVQGSNYGYTFGSGTRLTVV.

This chain connects TRBV6-5 to TRBJ1-1; a possible D gene is TRBD1 (6 bases). The CDR3 has 15 residues. Germline lookup yields CDR1 MNHEY and CDR2 SVGAGI. With 5 bases removed from V and 5 bases from J, the gap between germline ends came to 18 bases. Written as DNA, the CDR3 is TGTGCCAGCAGTCCCATAGGGGGTTTTGAGACTGAAGCTTTCTTT. Translating gives CASSPIGGFETEAFF.

The chain links TRBV28 to TRBJ2-7; 10 positions match TRBD2. Germline V gene data show CDR1 as MDHEN and CDR2 as SYDVKM. Trimming cost V 5 bases and J 0 bases; bases outside gene matches: 7. CDR3 length: 16 residues. The CDR3 spells CASSPYSGRTSYEQYF. In DNA, the CDR3 is TGTGCCAGCAGTCCGTATAGCGGGAGGACCTCCTACGAGCAGTACTTC.

Of note for this clone: A far larger clone is one nucleotide away, so this likely arose from a read error. This chain uses TRBV13 with TRBJ1-2, with D possibly TRBD1 on 5 matching bases. The CDR3 has 14 residues. Germline V gene data show CDR1 as PRHDT and CDR2 as FYEKMQ (reference sequence). CDR3 sequence (DNA): TGTGCCAGCGGCTTAGGCAGGGAGAACTATGGCTACACCTTC. It yields the protein CASGLGRENYGYTF.

A remark on this clone: A read error likely explains this, since a far larger clone differs by one base. Other DNA sequences in the same sample also yield this CDR3. The chain links TRBV30 to TRBJ1-4; no reliable D call. Germline V gene sequence: CDR1 GTSNPN, CDR2 SVGIG (reference sequence). This CDR3 is built from 14 residues. CDR3 residues: CAWTRRERNEKLFF. The CDR3 region has the DNA TGTGCATGGACTCGACGGGAGCGTAATGAAAAACTGTTTTTT.

This rearrangement joins TRBV6-5 to TRBJ2-5, with a weak D call TRBD2 (6 bases). The CDR3 loop spans 14 amino acids. V was trimmed by 6 bases and J by 8 bases, leaving 19 bases between them. Germline V gene lookup returns CDR1 MNHEY and CDR2 SVGAGI. The CDR3 sequence: CASSNRGSITTQYF. CDR3 nucleotides: TGTGCCAGCAGCAACCGGGGGTCCATTACAACCCAGTACTTC.

A word on this clone: This likely stems from a read error, as it lies one base from a far larger clone. Other DNA sequences from this sample encode an identical CDR3 as well. The chain uses TRBV5-4 and TRBJ2-7; 13 positions agree with TRBD2. Germline V gene lookup returns CDR1 SGHNT and CDR2 YYREEE (reference sequence). The CDR3 consists of 15 residues. The CDR3 region is CASSQGTSGMKEQYF. As DNA, the CDR3 is TGTGCTAGCAGCCAAGGGACTAGCGGGATGAAAGAGCAGTACTTC.

V is TRBV29-1 and J is TRBJ1-1, with unresolved D. The V gene's germline CDR1 is SQVTM and CDR2 ANQGSEA. The CDR3 covers 14 residues. V was trimmed by 0 bases and J by 0 bases, leaving 8 bases between them. This CDR3 reads CSVEDPYLNTEAFF. The DNA for the CDR3 is TGCAGCGTTGAAGATCCCTATTTGAACACTGAAGCTTTCTTT. The full variable domain, rest sourced from reference TRBV29-1 and TRBJ1-1, is SAVISQKPSRDICQRGTSLTIQCQVDSQVTMMFWYRQQPGQSLTLIATANQGSEATYESGFVIDKFPISRPNLTFSTLTVSNMSPEDSSIYLCSVEDPYLNTEAFFGQGTRLTVV.

A remark on this clone: With a much larger clone just one base away, this may be a read error. Other DNA variants within this sample encode the same CDR3. The V and J genes are TRBV27 and TRBJ2-1; TRBD1 agrees at 8 bases. The CDR3 runs 15 residues. After removal of 3 bases from V and 5 bases from J, the junction contained 6 bases not matched to a gene. The germline V gene has CDR1 MNHEY and CDR2 SMNVEV (reference sequence). The CDR3 coding sequence is TGTGCCAGCAGTTTTAGACAGGGGATCCACAATGAGCAGTTCTTC. Its protein is CASSFRQGIHNEQFF.

The chain links TRBV29-1 to TRBJ1-4; D may be TRBD1 (5 bases). Trimming stripped 0 bases from V and 8 bases from J, with 10 bases between. Germline V gives CDR1 SQVTM, CDR2 ANQGSEA. This CDR3 is built from 13 residues. The CDR3 DNA reads as TGCAGCGTTGAAGAAAGGGGTGGGGAAAAACTGTTTTTT. Translating gives CSVEERGGEKLFF.

This clone was seen a few times. The genes are TRBV6-1 and TRBJ1-5; D is unresolved. The CDR3 length is 15 residues. Trimming removed 6 bases from V and 2 bases from J, with 14 bases in between. From germline, CDR1 is MNHNS and CDR2 SASEGT. This CDR3 reads CASRGPAGGNQPQHF. CDR3 coding DNA: TGTGCCAGCAGGGGCCCCGCCGGAGGCAATCAGCCCCAGCATTTT.

On this clone: This sequence is one base from a far larger clone and is likely a read error. The chain carries TRBV18 and TRBJ2-7, with 8 bases that match TRBD1. Looked up from germline, CDR1 is KGHSH and CDR2 is LQKENI. Trimming took 8 bases from V and 5 from J; bases not matched to a gene: 14. The CDR3 is made up of 15 amino acids. This CDR3 reads CASTNQETGVDEQYF. The CDR3 region has the DNA TGTGCCAGCACTAACCAGGAGACAGGGGTAGACGAGCAGTACTTC.

This clone was seen a handful of times. The chain joins TRBV29-1 to TRBJ2-5, with 9 bases that match TRBD1. The trim removed 7 bases at V and 4 bases at J, leaving 7 bases unmatched. The CDR3 has 13 residues. Germline CDR1 is SQVTM and CDR2 is ANQGSEA. The CDR3 protein is CSGRDRVSETQYF. CDR3 in DNA: TGCAGCGGCCGGGACAGGGTATCAGAGACCCAGTACTTC.

To note about this clone: The sample holds other DNA sequences that translate to the same CDR3. V is TRBV9 and J is TRBJ2-2; no reliable D call. V lost 3 bases and J 1 base, leaving 7 bases between the germline ends. Germline CDR1 is SGDLS and CDR2 is YYNGEE. CDR3 length: 14 amino acids. The CDR3 DNA reads as TGTGCCAGCAGCGCGGTGTTGAACACCGGGGAGCTGTTTTTT. The encoded protein is CASSAVLNTGELFF.

About this clone itself: A far bigger clonotype differs at one base, so this is likely a read error. V gene TRBV2 combines with J gene TRBJ1-1; unclear D gene. In germline, CDR1 is SNHLY, CDR2 FYNNEI. There are 14 residues in the CDR3. CDR3: CASSVLALNTEALF. The CDR3 coding sequence is TGTGCCAGCAGTGTGCTGGCCTTGAACACTGAAGCTCTCTTT.